The 21 T cell receptor beta chains below all came from one sample that was sequenced in a study of beta chain features in type 1 diabetes. As every portion of the isolated RNA was reverse transcribed, the sequencing read expressed TCRB transcripts. Method: immunoSEQ multiplex PCR; TCRdb's copy keeps in-frame clones and lacks some. The repertoire consists of about 140,000 clones, with approximately 10% occurring once and the leading ten covering 0.5% to 0.65%. The sequencing sample was made of central memory CD4+ T cells from blood. The origin of the receptors is a woman in her thirties or forties in good health.

This clone has only a few counts. The chain has TRBV27 and TRBJ1-2; 9 positions agree with TRBD1. With 4 bases clipped from V and 0 bases from J, the junction kept 12 bases outside the gene matches. The CDR3 totals 18 residues. Per the germline V gene, CDR1 is MNHEY and CDR2 is SMNVEV (reference sequence). In DNA form, the CDR3 reads TGTGCCAGCAGTTCTCTGGGGACAGGGAGCCCCTCTAACTATGGCTACACCTTC. Residues: CASSSLGTGSPSNYGYTF.

This clone appeared a few times. The chain links TRBV7-2 to TRBJ2-5; TRBD2 aligns across 9 bases. The ends lost 1 base at V and 6 bases at J; junction bases unmatched: 12. This CDR3 has 17 residues. Per germline, CDR1 SGHTA and CDR2 FQGNSA. CDR3 nucleotides: TGTGCCAGCAGCTTAGGGGGGAGCGGCGGGGGGGCCAAGACCCAGTACTTC. Amino acid sequence: CASSLGGSGGGAKTQYF.

This clone was detected only a few times. V is TRBV11-2 and J is TRBJ2-3; TRBD2 agrees at 7 bases. Germline V gives CDR1 SGHAT, CDR2 FQNNGV. The CDR3 is 14 residues long. V was pared by 5 bases and J by 6 bases, with 8 bases of the junction left unmatched. Written as DNA, the CDR3 is TGTGCCAGCAGCCCAAGCCAGGGAGGGGATACGCAGTATTTT. The encoded protein is CASSPSQGGDTQYF. The full variable domain, with the rest looked up from reference TRBV11-2 and TRBJ2-3, is EAGVAQSPRYKIIEKRQSVAFWCNPISGHATLYWYQQILGQGPKLLIQFQNNGVVDDSQLPKDRFSAERLKGVDSTLKIQPAKLEDSAVYLCASSPSQGGDTQYFGPGTRLTVL.

This CDR3 reads CASSLNRGNTGELFF. Written as DNA, the CDR3 is TGTGCCAGCAGTTTAAACAGGGGAAACACCGGGGAGCTGTTTTTT. This rearrangement joins TRBV27 to TRBJ2-2; 7 bases match TRBD1. The CDR3 spans 15 residues. V gave up 2 bases and J gave up 2 bases; unmatched junction bases: 2. The germline gives CDR1 MNHEY, CDR2 SMNVEV (reference sequence).

This rearrangement joins TRBV7-9 to TRBJ1-4, with 10 bases identical to TRBD1. Per germline, CDR1 SEHNR and CDR2 FQNEAQ (reference sequence). V shed 1 base, J shed 8 bases, and the junction held 4 bases outside the gene matches. The CDR3 has 15 amino acids. The CDR3 spells CASSLGQGAGEKLFF. DNA of the CDR3: TGTGCCAGCAGCTTAGGACAGGGGGCAGGCGAAAAACTGTTTTTT.

This chain connects TRBV5-4 to TRBJ2-5, with a weak D call TRBD1 (5 bases). This CDR3 has 12 amino acids. From germline, CDR1 is SGHNT and CDR2 YYREEE (reference sequence). Trimming took off 4 bases at V and 13 bases at J, with 17 bases between the two ends. For the CDR3, the DNA is TGTGCCAGCAGCGGGGCCGGTTACCATGTGTACTTC. It codes for CASSGAGYHVYF.

About this clone itself: The junction shows a germline mismatch at one end, possibly a read error. The chain uses TRBV6-1 and TRBJ2-7; 8 bases agree with TRBD2. CDR3 size: 12 residues. The germline gives CDR1 MNHNS, CDR2 SASEGT. The CDR3 nucleotides read TGTGCCAGCAGGATGGGGTATAGCGGGGTGAACTTC. It is translated as CASRMGYSGVNF.

The sample holds a few counts of this clone. The V call is TRBV9, the J call TRBJ1-2; 10 bases agree with TRBD1. The CDR3 spans 14 residues. Germline V gene lookup returns CDR1 SGDLS and CDR2 YYNGEE. V lost 5 bases and J lost 8; bases outside the gene matches: 9. In DNA, the CDR3 is TGTGCCAGCAGTAGGGACAGGGGAAAAGAAGGCTACACCTTC. Amino acid sequence: CASSRDRGKEGYTF.

This rearrangement joins TRBV15 to TRBJ1-2; TRBD1 aligns across 9 bases. The length of the CDR3 is 15 residues. Germline V lookup: CDR1 LNHNV, CDR2 YYDKDF (reference sequence). The V gene end was trimmed by 3 bases and the J gene end by 6 bases; junction bases not matched to a gene: 8. The CDR3 sequence is CATSRPGQGPNGYTF. CDR3 bases: TGTGCCACCAGCAGGCCGGGACAGGGCCCTAATGGCTACACCTTC.

This clone was counted between two and nine times. V and J are TRBV5-6 and TRBJ2-1; 8 bases align to TRBD2. The CDR3 length is 12 residues. Germline CDR1 is SGHDT and CDR2 is YYEEEE. The V gene end was trimmed by 4 bases and the J gene end by 14 bases; junction bases not matched to a gene: 8. CDR3 DNA sequence: TGTGCCAGCAGCCTCACGGGAGGGTTCGAGTTCTTC. It is translated as CASSLTGGFEFF.

This clone has just a few counts. The V gene is TRBV9, the J gene TRBJ1-2, with 7 bases fitting TRBD1. Germline loops: CDR1 SGDLS, CDR2 YYNGEE. The CDR3 totals 13 residues. V lost 6 bases to trimming and J lost 2 bases; unmatched junction nucleotides: 4. In DNA form, the CDR3 reads TGTGCCAGCACCCAACAGGGGAACTATGGCTACACCTTC. This codes for CASTQQGNYGYTF.

Ten or more counts support this clone. This chain connects TRBV4-1 to TRBJ2-3; TRBD2 is a possible D gene (6 bases). V lost 3 bases and J 5 bases, leaving 15 bases between the germline ends. CDR1 is MGHRA and CDR2 is YSYEKL in the germline V gene. This CDR3 comprises 15 residues. This chain's CDR3 is CASSHSGGTKDTQYF. CDR3 bases: TGCGCCAGCAGCCATAGCGGCGGGACCAAAGATACGCAGTATTTT.

The chain is built from TRBV18 and TRBJ2-6; TRBD1 aligns across 7 bases. The CDR3 runs 18 residues. Per the germline V gene, CDR1 is KGHSH and CDR2 is LQKENI. V shed 3 bases and J 2 bases; nucleotides not matched to a gene: 10. DNA for the CDR3: TGTGCCAGCTCACCCCGACGTCTTACAGGGGCTGGGGCCAACGTCCTGACTTTC. As protein: CASSPRRLTGAGANVLTF.

The chain recombines TRBV4-3 with TRBJ2-1; 8 nucleotides match TRBD1. Losses at the gene ends were 0 bases for V and 7 bases for J; bases not matched to a gene: 5. The CDR3 sequence is 15 residues long. The V gene's germline CDR1 is LGHNA and CDR2 YSLEER. CDR3 in amino acids: CASSQEGQVTNEQFF. In nucleotides, the CDR3 is TGCGCCAGCAGCCAAGAGGGACAGGTTACGAATGAGCAGTTCTTC.

Only a few counts were recorded for this clone. The chain uses TRBV5-1 and TRBJ1-1, with 10 bases identical to TRBD1. V lost 4 bases to trimming and J lost 11 bases; unmatched junction nucleotides: 11. The CDR3 is 14 amino acids. The germline CDR1 and CDR2 sequences are SGHRS and YFSETQ. CDR3 protein: CASSNGQGVGRAFF. CDR3 coding DNA: TGCGCCAGCAGCAACGGACAGGGGGTCGGTCGGGCTTTCTTT. The variable domain in full, completed from reference TRBV5-1 and TRBJ1-1, reads KAGVTQTPRYLIKTRGQQVTLSCSPISGHRSVSWYQQTPGQGLQFLFEYFSETQRNKGNFPGRFSGRQFSNSRSEMNVSTLELGDSALYLCASSNGQGVGRAFFGQGTRLTVV.

In its sample, this clone was seen a few times. The chain has TRBV7-2 and TRBJ1-2; TRBD1 aligns across 11 bases. Trimming at V came to 5 bases and at J to 8 bases, leaving 4 bases not matched to a gene. The CDR3 consists of 13 residues. In germline, CDR1 is SGHTA, CDR2 FQGNSA. CDR3 nucleotides: TGTGCCAGCAGCCTGGGACAGGGGGGGGGCTACACCTTC. Residues: CASSLGQGGGYTF. Full variable domain (rest looked up from reference TRBV7-2 and TRBJ1-2): GAGVSQSPSNKVTEKGKDVELRCDPISGHTALYWYRQSLGQGLEFLIYFQGNSAPDKSGLPSDRFSAERTGGSVSTLTIQRTQQEDSAVYLCASSLGQGGGYTFGSGTRLTVV.

DNA of the CDR3: TGCGCCAGCAGCCGTGACTGGAGCCAAAGAGGCTATGGCTACACCTTC. Protein: CASSRDWSQRGYGYTF. The chain couples TRBV4-1 to TRBJ1-2; no reliable D call. The ends were cut back, 4 bases at V and 4 bases at J, with 19 bases in the middle. Germline-derived CDR1 and CDR2 are MGHRA and YSYEKL. The CDR3 runs to 16 residues.

This clone was seen a few times. This CDR3 is also generated by other DNA sequences in the sample. The chain carries TRBV5-1 and TRBJ1-1; the D gene is possibly TRBD1 (6 bases). With 6 bases removed from V and 1 base from J, the gap between germline ends came to 10 bases. The CDR3 loop spans 13 amino acids. Germline lookup yields CDR1 SGHRS and CDR2 YFSETQ. This CDR3 is CASKTGPNTEAFF. CDR3 bases: TGCGCCAGCAAAACAGGGCCGAACACTGAAGCTTTCTTT.

The genes are TRBV2 and TRBJ1-3; TRBD1 might be the D (6 bases). The length of the CDR3 is 15 residues. The V end was cut by 5 bases, the J end by 2 bases, with 13 bases between. CDR1 is SNHLY and CDR2 is FYNNEI in the germline V gene. The CDR3 sequence is CASSPDRLTGNTIYF. CDR3 DNA sequence: TGTGCCAGCAGTCCCGACAGGTTGACTGGAAACACCATATATTTT.

In nucleotides, the CDR3 is TGTGCCAGCAGCCGCGGGACAGGGGAGGATGGCTACACCTTC. Protein: CASSRGTGEDGYTF. This chain links TRBV7-9 with TRBJ1-2; the match to TRBD1 covers 10 bases. The germline V gene has CDR1 SEHNR and CDR2 FQNEAQ (reference sequence). The junction had 6 bases not matched to a gene; V was cut back by 5 bases and J by 6 bases. The CDR3 is 14 residues long. Filled out from reference TRBV7-9 and TRBJ1-2, the complete variable domain reads DTGVSQNPRHKITKRGQNVTFRCDPISEHNRLYWYRQTLGQGPEFLTYFQNEAQLEKSRLLSDRFSAERPKGSFSTLEIQRTEQGDSAMYLCASSRGTGEDGYTFGSGTRLTVV.

The rearrangement uses TRBV7-2 and TRBJ2-5, with TRBD2 identical over 12 bases. Germline V gene lookup returns CDR1 SGHTA and CDR2 FQGNSA. This CDR3 is built from 16 residues. Germline trimming cut 1 base from V and 3 bases from J; bases unmatched to any gene: 3. CDR3 loop: CASSLVLAGGEETQYF. The CDR3 DNA reads as TGTGCCAGCAGCTTAGTACTAGCGGGGGGAGAAGAGACCCAGTACTTC.